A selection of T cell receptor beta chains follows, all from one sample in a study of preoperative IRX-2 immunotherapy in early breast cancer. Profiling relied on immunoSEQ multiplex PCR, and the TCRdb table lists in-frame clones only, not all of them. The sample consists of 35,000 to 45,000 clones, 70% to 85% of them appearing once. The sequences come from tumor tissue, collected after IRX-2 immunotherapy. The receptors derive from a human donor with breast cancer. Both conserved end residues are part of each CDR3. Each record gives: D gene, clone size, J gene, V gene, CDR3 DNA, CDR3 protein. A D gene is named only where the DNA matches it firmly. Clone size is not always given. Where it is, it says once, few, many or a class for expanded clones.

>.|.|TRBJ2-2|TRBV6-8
TGTGCCAGCAGCCCGAACCGCGCCGGGGAGCTGTTTTTT
CASSPNRAGELFF
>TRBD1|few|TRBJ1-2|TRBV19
TGTGCCAGTAACCCAGGGGGCTTCTATGGCTACACCTTC
CASNPGGFYGYTF
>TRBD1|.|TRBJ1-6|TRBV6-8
TGTGCCAGCACCCCCCCAGGGGGCAATTCACCCCTCCACTTT
CASTPPGGNSPLHF
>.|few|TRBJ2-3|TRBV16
TGTGCCAGCAGCCTAAGCGCATCAGATACGCAGTATTTT
CASSLSASDTQYF
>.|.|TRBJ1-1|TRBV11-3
TGTGCCAGCAGCTTGAGCAGCTTTATGAACACTGAAGCTTTCTTT
CASSLSSFMNTEAFF
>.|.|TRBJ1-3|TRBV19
TGTGCCAGTAGTATACCGGCAGGGGCCGGAAACACCATATATTTT
CASSIPAGAGNTIYF
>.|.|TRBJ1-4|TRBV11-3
TGTGCCAGCAGCTTAGATGGCAGCCCCGGGGAAAAACTGTTTTTT
CASSLDGSPGEKLFF
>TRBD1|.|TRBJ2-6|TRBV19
TGTGCCAGTAGTATAAGAGACAGGGCTATCCTCCCGCCTGGGGCCAACGTCCTGACTTTC
CASSIRDRAILPPGANVLTF
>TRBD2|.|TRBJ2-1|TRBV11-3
TGTGCCAGCAGCCTAACCCGGCTAGCGGGGGGGCTTGATGAGCAGTTCTTC
CASSLTRLAGGLDEQFF
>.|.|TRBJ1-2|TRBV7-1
TGTGCCAGCAGCTTGGGTTTGGGCCTGGAGGGTGGCTACACCTTC
CASSLGLGLEGGYTF
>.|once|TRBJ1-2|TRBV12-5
TGTGCTAGTGGTTTCAACCGCTACTATGGCTACACCTTC
CASGFNRYYGYTF
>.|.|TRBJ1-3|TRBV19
TGTGCCAGTACCCCGAGGGGGTTGCTACTTGGAAACACCATATATTTT
CASTPRGLLLGNTIYF
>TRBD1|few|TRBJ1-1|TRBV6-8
TGTGCCAGCAGTTCTGGACAGGGGACCACTGAAGCTTTCTTT
CASSSGQGTTEAFF
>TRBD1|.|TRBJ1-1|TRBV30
TGTGCCTGGAGTGTCGGGACAGCGAACACTGAAGCTTTCTTT
CAWSVGTANTEAFF
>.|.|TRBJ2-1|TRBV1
TGCGCCAGCAGCCAATTTGGGACAGGGGGCAGGGAGCAGTTCTTC
CASSQFGTGGREQFF
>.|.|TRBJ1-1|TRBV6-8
TGTGCCAGCAGTTATGGCGGCAGTATGAACACTGAAGCTTTCTTT
CASSYGGSMNTEAFF
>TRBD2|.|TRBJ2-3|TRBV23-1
TGCGCCAGCAGCCAAGTCGGACTAGCGGAGCTCACAGATACGCAGTATTTT
CASSQVGLAELTDTQYF
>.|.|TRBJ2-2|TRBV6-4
TGTGCCAGTATGGACACCTTTAACACCGGGGAGCTGTTTTTT
CASMDTFNTGELFF
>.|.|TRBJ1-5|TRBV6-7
TGTGCCAGCAGTGAAGCGTGGGGGGGGGATCAGCCCCAGCATTTT
CASSEAWGGDQPQHF
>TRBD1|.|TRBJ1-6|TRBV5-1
TGCGCCAGCAGCAAAACAGGGGGTACCTCCTATAATTCACCCCTCCACTTT
CASSKTGGTSYNSPLHF
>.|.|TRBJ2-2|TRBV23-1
TGCGCCAGCAGCCACGTCGGTGGCACCGGGGAGCTGTTTTTT
CASSHVGGTGELFF
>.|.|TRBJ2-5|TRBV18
TGTGCCAGCTCACCAGGGGGACGTGAGACCCAGTACTTC
CASSPGGRETQYF